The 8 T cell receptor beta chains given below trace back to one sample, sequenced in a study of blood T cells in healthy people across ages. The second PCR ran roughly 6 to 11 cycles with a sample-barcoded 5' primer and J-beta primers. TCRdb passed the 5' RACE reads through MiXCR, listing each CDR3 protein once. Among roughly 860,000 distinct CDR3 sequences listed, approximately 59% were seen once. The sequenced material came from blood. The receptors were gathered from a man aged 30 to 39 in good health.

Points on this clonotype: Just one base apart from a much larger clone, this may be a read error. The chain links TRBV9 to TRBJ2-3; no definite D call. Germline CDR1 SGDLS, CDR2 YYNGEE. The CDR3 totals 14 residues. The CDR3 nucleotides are TGTGCCAGCAGCGTAGACGGCCAGATGGATATGCAGTATTTT. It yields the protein CASSVDGQMDMQYF. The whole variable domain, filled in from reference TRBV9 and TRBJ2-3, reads DSGVTQTPKHLITATGQRVTLRCSPRSGDLSVYWYQQSLDQGLQFLIQYYNGEERAKGNILERFSAQQFPDLHSELNLSSLELGDSALYFCASSVDGQMDMQYFGPGTRLTVL.

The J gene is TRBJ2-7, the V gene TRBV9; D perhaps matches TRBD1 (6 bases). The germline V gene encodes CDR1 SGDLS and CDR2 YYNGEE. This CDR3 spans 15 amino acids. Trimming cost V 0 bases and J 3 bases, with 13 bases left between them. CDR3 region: CASSVEAGAHYEQYF. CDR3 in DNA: TGTGCCAGCAGCGTAGAGGCAGGGGCCCACTACGAGCAGTACTTC.

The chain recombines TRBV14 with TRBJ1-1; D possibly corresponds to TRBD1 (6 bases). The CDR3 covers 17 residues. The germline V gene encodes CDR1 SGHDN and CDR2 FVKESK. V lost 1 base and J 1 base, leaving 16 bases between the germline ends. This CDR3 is CASSQVLWGGTNTEAFF. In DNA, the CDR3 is TGTGCCAGCAGCCAAGTCCTGTGGGGGGGCACGAACACTGAAGCTTTCTTT.

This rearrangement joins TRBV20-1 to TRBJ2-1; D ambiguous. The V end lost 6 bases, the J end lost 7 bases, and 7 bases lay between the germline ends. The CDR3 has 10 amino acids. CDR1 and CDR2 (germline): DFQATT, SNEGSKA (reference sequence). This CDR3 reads CSANWNEQFF. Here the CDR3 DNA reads TGCAGTGCGAACTGGAATGAGCAGTTCTTC.

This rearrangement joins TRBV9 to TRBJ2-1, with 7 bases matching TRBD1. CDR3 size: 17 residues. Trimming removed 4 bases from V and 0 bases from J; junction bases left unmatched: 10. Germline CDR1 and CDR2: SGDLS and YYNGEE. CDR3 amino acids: CASSSRDRVNSYNEQFF. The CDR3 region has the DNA TGTGCCAGCAGCTCCCGGGACAGAGTAAACTCCTACAATGAGCAGTTCTTC. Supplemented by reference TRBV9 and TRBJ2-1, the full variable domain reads DSGVTQTPKHLITATGQRVTLRCSPRSGDLSVYWYQQSLDQGLQFLIQYYNGEERAKGNILERFSAQQFPDLHSELNLSSLELGDSALYFCASSSRDRVNSYNEQFFGPGTRLTVL.

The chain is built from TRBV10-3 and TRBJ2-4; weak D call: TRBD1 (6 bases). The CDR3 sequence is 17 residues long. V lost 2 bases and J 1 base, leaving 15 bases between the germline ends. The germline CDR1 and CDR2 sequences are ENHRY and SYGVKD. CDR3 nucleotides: TGTGCCATCAGTGAGGGGTTTAGGGGGTTGGCCAAAAACATTCAGTACTTC. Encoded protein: CAISEGFRGLAKNIQYF.

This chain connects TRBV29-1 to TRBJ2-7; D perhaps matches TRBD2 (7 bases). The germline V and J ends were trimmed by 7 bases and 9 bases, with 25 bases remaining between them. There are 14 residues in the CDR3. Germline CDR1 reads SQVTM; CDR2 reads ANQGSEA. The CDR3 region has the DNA TGCAGCGCCGAGGGGGGGAGCTCCTACAATGTGCAGTACTTC. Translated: CSAEGGSSYNVQYF.

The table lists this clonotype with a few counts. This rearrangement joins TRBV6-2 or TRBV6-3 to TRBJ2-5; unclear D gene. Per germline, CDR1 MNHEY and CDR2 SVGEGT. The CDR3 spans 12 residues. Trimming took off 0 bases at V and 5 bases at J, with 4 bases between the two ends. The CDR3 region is CASSYSVETQYF. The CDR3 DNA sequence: TGTGCCAGCAGTTACTCGGTGGAGACCCAGTACTTC.